The 23 T cell receptor beta chains below all came from one sample that was sequenced in a study of spatial heterogeneity in lung cancer. Notes on the study in general: Expanded intratumoral alpha and beta TCR counts tracked tumor mutation counts.

No cognate antigen is known for these TCRs. Via MiXCR, TCRdb re-called the 5' RACE reads, giving one row per CDR3 protein. The table has around 100,000 distinct CDR3 sequences, around 4.3% seen once; the top ten hold around 20%. Time point of the sample: sample taken at primary tumor resection. This specimen consisted of lung tumor tissue, obtained at surgery. The receptors were sampled from a male donor with early-stage non-small cell lung cancer.

This clonotype was detected many times. CDR3 in amino acids: CASSYSRGGLNTIYF. The CDR3 nucleotides read TGTGCCAGCAGTTACTCGCGGGGTGGCCTAAACACCATATATTTT. V usage is TRBV6-2 or TRBV6-3 and J usage is TRBJ1-3; D unclear. The germline gives CDR1 MNHEY, CDR2 SVGEGT. This CDR3 contains 15 residues. V lost 0 bases to trimming and J lost 6 bases, with 12 bases between them.

This clonotype was observed at least ten times. The rearrangement links TRBV14 to TRBJ2-3, with TRBD2 matching over 8 bases. The germline CDR1 and CDR2 sequences are SGHDN and FVKESK. This CDR3 has 16 residues. V gave up 3 bases and J gave up 2 bases; unmatched junction bases: 7. CDR3 sequence reads: CASSHMTSAFTDTQYF. CDR3 in DNA: TGTGCCAGCAGCCATATGACTAGCGCCTTCACAGATACGCAGTATTTT.

This clonotype was detected ten times or more. V is TRBV20-1 and J is TRBJ2-3; 13 positions agree with TRBD2. The CDR3 is 21 residues long. After removal of 4 bases from V and 4 bases from J, the junction contained 23 bases not matched to a gene. Germline loops: CDR1 DFQATT, CDR2 SNEGSKA (reference sequence). CDR3 coding DNA: TGCAGTGCTACCGACCTTCGTAATACGGGACTAGCGGGATGGGGGGCAGATACGCAGTATTTT. Amino acids: CSATDLRNTGLAGWGADTQYF.

In this sample, this clonotype turned up once. The rearrangement uses TRBV27 and TRBJ2-1, with TRBD1 identical over 10 bases. The CDR3 has 15 amino acids. V shed 6 bases and J 5 bases; nucleotides not matched to a gene: 7. Per germline, CDR1 MNHEY and CDR2 SMNVEV (reference sequence). CDR3 protein: CASSYGTGVDNEQFF. The CDR3 region has the DNA TGTGCCAGCAGCTATGGGACAGGGGTTGACAATGAGCAGTTCTTC.

This clonotype was counted many times. This sequence joins TRBV12-5 and TRBJ2-1; possible D gene TRBD2, 6 bases. Germline assignment: CDR1 LGHNT and CDR2 FRNRAP. The CDR3 is 18 amino acids. The V gene lost 2 bases and the J gene lost 0 bases, with 17 bases spanning the gap. This CDR3 reads CASGLPRGGASSYNEQFF. The CDR3 DNA sequence: TGTGCTAGTGGTTTGCCCCGAGGAGGGGCGAGCTCCTACAATGAGCAGTTCTTC.

At least ten counts were recorded for this clonotype. The chain uses TRBV2 and TRBJ2-3; D remains unclear. Germline CDR1 is SNHLY and CDR2 is FYNNEI. This CDR3 region has 14 residues. The germline V and J ends were trimmed by 1 base and 0 bases, with 5 bases remaining between them. The CDR3 DNA reads as TGTGCCAGCAGTGAAGTTTCCAGCACAGATACGCAGTATTTT. Translation: CASSEVSSTDTQYF.

This chain uses TRBV3-1 with TRBJ2-5; 14 nucleotides line up with TRBD2. The CDR3 has 17 residues. The V and J ends lost 1 base and 7 bases, in that order; junction bases with no gene match: 8. Germline-derived CDR1 and CDR2 are LGHDT and YNNKEL (reference sequence). The CDR3 spells CASSQGLAGGIVGTQYF. CDR3 DNA: TGTGCCAGCAGCCAAGGACTAGCGGGAGGGATCGTCGGGACCCAGTACTTC.

This clonotype showed up many times. The chain links TRBV7-9 to TRBJ2-1; no reliable D call. CDR1 is SEHNR, CDR2 FQNEAQ, per germline (reference sequence). V shed 7 bases and J shed 0 bases, with 10 bases lying between them. The length of the CDR3 is 14 residues. CDR3 sequence reads: CASTLPLSYNEQFF. The CDR3 DNA is TGTGCCAGCACCCTTCCTCTCTCCTACAATGAGCAGTTCTTC.

In its sample, this clonotype was seen many times. This sequence joins TRBV20-1 and TRBJ1-1; the D gene is possibly TRBD1 (6 bases). Trimming stripped 6 bases from V and 3 bases from J, with 20 bases between. The CDR3 extends over 15 amino acids. Per the germline V gene, CDR1 is DFQATT and CDR2 is SNEGSKA (reference sequence). CDR3 sequence: CSATSGGAKDTEAFF. The CDR3, as DNA: TGCAGTGCCACTTCGGGGGGGGCCAAGGACACTGAAGCTTTCTTT.

Many counts were recorded for this clonotype. The CDR3 DNA sequence: TGTGCCAGCAGCTTAAGGATTGGCTACACCTTC. Its protein is CASSLRIGYTF. The chain links TRBV7-2 to TRBJ1-2; no definite D call. Germline CDR1 reads SGHTA; CDR2 reads FQGNSA. This CDR3 is built from 11 residues. The germline V and J ends were trimmed by 2 bases and 7 bases, with 5 bases remaining between them.

This clonotype turned up a few times. The chain joins TRBV29-1 to TRBJ2-7, with a weak D call TRBD1 (6 bases). There are 11 residues in the CDR3. CDR1 SQVTM and CDR2 ANQGSEA come from the germline V gene. DNA of the CDR3: TGCGGAGCCAGGGGATACGACGAGCAGTACTTC. Protein sequence: CGARGYDEQYF.

In this sample, this clonotype turned up many times. The rearrangement joins TRBV10-2 to TRBJ2-3; D gene ambiguous. The CDR3 sequence is 11 residues long. Germline V lookup: CDR1 WSHSY, CDR2 SAAADI. V was clipped by 6 bases and J by 3 bases, with 4 bases between them. The CDR3 bases are TGCGCCAGCAGCGCGACAGATACGCAGTATTTT. Its protein is CASSATDTQYF.

Ten or more counts support this clonotype. The rearrangement joins TRBV28 to TRBJ1-1, with D possibly matching TRBD1 (5 bases). V lost 8 bases and J 3 bases, leaving 16 bases between the germline ends. This CDR3 is built from 14 residues. Looked up from germline, CDR1 is MDHEN and CDR2 is SYDVKM. CDR3 loop: CASGRDPGDTEAFF. The CDR3 DNA reads TGTGCCAGCGGTCGTGACCCGGGGGACACTGAAGCTTTCTTT.

This clonotype was seen many times. V gene TRBV27 combines with J gene TRBJ2-1; 12 bases line up with TRBD1. V dropped 5 bases and J dropped 10; count of bases not matched to a gene: 12. The CDR3 extends over 16 amino acids. CDR1 MNHEY and CDR2 SMNVEV come from the germline V gene (reference sequence). CDR3 DNA: TGTGCCAGCAGTGCCCTGCGGGACAGGGGGCTTAGGGAGCAGTTCTTC. Amino acids: CASSALRDRGLREQFF.

The chain couples TRBV20-1 to TRBJ2-5; 10 bases match TRBD1. The junction had 5 bases not matched to a gene; V was cut back by 5 bases and J by 5 bases. This CDR3 is 13 amino acids long. CDR1 is DFQATT, CDR2 SNEGSKA, per germline (reference sequence). In DNA form, the CDR3 reads TGCAGTGCTTGCGACAGGGGGCGGGAGACCCAGTACTTC. Translating it yields CSACDRGRETQYF.

This clonotype was seen a few times. The chain combines TRBV20-1 with TRBJ2-3, with D tentatively TRBD1 (5 bases). This CDR3 region has 15 residues. V lost 5 bases to trimming and J lost 1 base, with 16 bases between them. Germline V gives CDR1 DFQATT, CDR2 SNEGSKA (reference sequence). Written as DNA, the CDR3 is TGCAGTGCTGTCGCGAGCGACAGACGCACAGATACGCAGTATTTT. Residues: CSAVASDRRTDTQYF.

CDR3 nucleotide sequence: TGCGCCAGCAGTGAGAGCCTCGGGACAGCATACAATGAGCAGTTCTTC. This encodes CASSESLGTAYNEQFF. V is TRBV10-2 and J is TRBJ2-1; 7 bases align to TRBD1. From germline, CDR1 is WSHSY and CDR2 SAAADI. The CDR3 contains 16 residues. The trim removed 2 bases at V and 4 bases at J, leaving 8 bases unmatched.

At least ten counts were recorded for this clonotype. The chain combines TRBV30 with TRBJ1-6, with TRBD1 identical over 7 bases. The V and J ends lost 3 bases and 7 bases, in that order; junction bases with no gene match: 3. Per the germline V gene, CDR1 is GTSNPN and CDR2 is SVGIG (reference sequence). This CDR3 contains 13 residues. CDR3 DNA: TGTGCCTGGAGGGACAGGCCGAATTCACCCCTCCACTTT. This gives the protein CAWRDRPNSPLHF. The whole variable domain, remainder taken from reference TRBV30 and TRBJ1-6, is SQTIHQWPATLVQPVGSPLSLECTVEGTSNPNLYWYRQAAGRGLQLLFYSVGIGQISSEVPQNLSASRPQDRQFILSSKKLLLSDSGFYLCAWRDRPNSPLHFGNGTRLTVT.

This clonotype showed up many times. The chain employs TRBV28 and TRBJ2-1; D gene unclear. This CDR3 spans 15 amino acids. Looked up from germline, CDR1 is MDHEN and CDR2 is SYDVKM. V lost 7 bases and J lost 5, with 18 bases in between. CDR3 loop: CASTRSDGPHNEQFF. The DNA of the CDR3 is TGTGCCAGCACCAGGAGCGACGGGCCCCACAATGAGCAGTTCTTC.

Written as DNA, the CDR3 is TGCGCCAGCAGCCGGACTGGGAGCTCGCTAAGACAAAAAGAGACCCAGTACTTC. Translating it yields CASSRTGSSLRQKETQYF. The V call is TRBV5-1, the J call TRBJ2-5; the D gene is possibly TRBD2 (5 bases). Trimming pared 4 bases from V and 3 bases from J, leaving 25 bases between. The CDR3 contains 18 residues. The germline CDR1 and CDR2 sequences are SGHRS and YFSETQ.

This clonotype was counted ten times or more. The chain couples TRBV11-2 to TRBJ2-5, with D hard to call. There are 15 residues in the CDR3. V gave up 6 bases and J gave up 0 bases, with 14 bases separating them. Looked up from germline, CDR1 is SGHAT and CDR2 is FQNNGV. For the CDR3, the DNA is TGTGCCAGCAGTCCCACATTGGCGGACCAAGAGACCCAGTACTTC. Translated, it gives CASSPTLADQETQYF.

This clonotype has a count of ten or more. This chain's CDR3 is CASSSNPAYSRETQYF. In nucleotides, the CDR3 is TGTGCCAGCAGCTCGAACCCGGCCTATTCGAGAGAGACCCAGTACTTC. V and J are TRBV5-6 and TRBJ2-5; D remains ambiguous. The CDR3 consists of 16 residues. The germline V gene encodes CDR1 SGHDT and CDR2 YYEEEE. Deletions cut 3 bases from V and 4 bases from J, with 19 bases between.

This clonotype was recorded a few times. The V and J genes are TRBV11-2 and TRBJ1-1; a possible D gene is TRBD1 (6 bases). The germline V and J ends were trimmed by 3 bases and 8 bases, with 16 bases remaining between them. This CDR3 has 14 residues. Germline assignment: CDR1 SGHAT and CDR2 FQNNGV. CDR3 region: CASSFRTGLGEAFF. The CDR3 DNA sequence: TGTGCCAGCAGCTTCAGAACAGGGCTTGGGGAAGCTTTCTTT.